This T cell receptor (beta chain) was recovered during a study of shared clonotypes between healthy human individuals. Some clones are missing from TCRdb's copy, which holds only in-frame ones; the method was immunoSEQ multiplex PCR. The sample shows about 1.9 million clones, around 93% of them seen only once. CDR3 length equals 15 residues. V lost 3 bases to trimming and J lost 0 bases, with 12 bases between them. Germline CDR1 PRHDT, CDR2 FYEKMQ (reference sequence). Terminally differentiated effector memory CD45RA+ cells were excluded by CCR7 positive selection of CD45RO-negative cells. The source is a young man in good health. Some clones in this sample may be carry-over from other donors' samples. Input material: naive CD8+ T cells from PBMCs. This chain links TRBV13 with TRBJ2-7; no definite D call. CDR3 loop: CASSFWGGSSYEQYF. DNA of the CDR3: TGTGCCAGCAGCTTTTGGGGTGGCAGCTCCTACGAGCAGTACTTC.